The subject of this entry is one T cell receptor beta chain. This clonotype has only a few counts. This receptor's antigen is unknown. No base quality values were provided; no much bigger clone lies one nucleotide off. This specimen belongs to a study of blood T cells in healthy people across ages (dated by TCRdb to 2015 to 2017). Regarding the research as a whole: In model experiments, roughly one uniquely barcoded TCR beta cDNA molecule per two T cells was captured by template switching. To track age-related changes in TCR beta repertoire diversity, the study relied on deep sequencing normalized with unique cDNA molecular identifiers. Four age groups were formed from the donors: young (average roughly 15 years), middle-aged (around 37), aged (62) and long-lived (less than 85). Using the same blood draw, the study looked at two additional independent replicas of 1 million unique cDNA reads for two donors, one aged 18 to 30 and the other aged 80 or older. Study-wide findings and limitations: Bulk unsorted PBMC profiling prevented conclusive comparison of naive and antigen-experienced compartments. Donor CMV infection status was unknown, potentially confounding age-related changes in expanded clonotypes. There was a strong correlation between observed TCR beta diversity and the percentage of naive T cells measured by flow cytometry. Estimates of total diversity from one million sequenced T cells were regarded as lower bounds and underestimates. As age increased, observed TCR beta diversity per million T cells dropped in a roughly linear way, and a significant reduction was already evident by age 40. Compared with the aged group, more naive CD4+ T cells, fewer expanded clones and increased TCR diversity were shown by the long-lived group, suggesting age selection.

The library was built by means of 5' RACE. The sequencing machine was an Illumina HiSeq 2500. A second PCR of roughly 7 to 12 cycles was run with a J-beta primer mix and a sample-barcoded 5' primer. Each TCR beta cDNA molecule received a unique molecular identifier from a template-switch 5' adaptor carrying 12 random nucleotides. At least 2.5 million CDR3-containing paired-end reads were obtained from each sample. The Mint cDNA synthesis kit, primed by a TRBC-specific oligonucleotide, was used to synthesize first-strand cDNA from all RNA. Following uracil-DNA glycosylase treatment, a first 18-cycle PCR with universal primers M1SS and BC2_uni_R was performed on all cDNA. The authors processed their data as follows. Each sample was normalized by randomly selecting 1 million high-quality reads, each carrying a distinct molecular identifier. Instead of being binned into consensus sequences, reads that shared molecular identifiers were thrown out. MiTCR, run with a Q25 quality threshold and the strictest error-elimination algorithm, handled CDR3 identification, clonotype clustering and error correction. A nonparametric unseen species model using Euler transformation provided a lower-bound estimate of total TCR beta diversity. The public reads were reanalyzed by TCRdb: fastp trimming at Q25, MiXCR alignment, in-frame beta chains only. One record per CDR3 amino acid sequence lists the most common genes and DNA. These V and J calls are TCRdb output, not the study's own analysis. Within this sample are 800,000 or so distinct CDR3 sequences, with around 25% of them counted one time only. Jointly, the top ten make up approximately 3.7% of the sample.

Donors were 40 or so systemically healthy Caucasian individuals from Russia aged roughly 6 to 95 years. Roughly 10 milliliters of peripheral blood were drawn from each donor into EDTA-treated Vacutainer tubes. Ficoll-Paque density-gradient centrifugation was used to isolate PBMCs, with at least 7 million obtained per sample. Total RNA, at least 6 micrograms per sample, was extracted from PBMCs with Trizol reagent. Naive CD45RAhigh/CD27high T cell percentages were measured by flow cytometry on a PBMC aliquot from every donor. V loses 0 bases at its end and J loses 5 bases; junction bases beyond the gene matches: 2. From the germline V gene, CDR1 is MGHDK and CDR2 is SYGVNS. There are 15 amino acids in the CDR3, from cysteine to phenylalanine inclusive. Left in the record is the CDR3 DNA by itself, 45 bases read in frame from the first base. The data were also submitted as part of a second study, on T cells of mothers and their children. From the second report: Donors were nine systemically healthy Caucasian individuals: three mothers and their six children. cDNA synthesis consumed the entire amount of extracted RNA, loaded at around 1.5 ug RNA in each 15 ul reaction. In the second PCR, the M1S primer added sample barcodes and 2-4 random nucleotides. More than 8.5 million TCR beta CDR3 reads were obtained from each mother, and about 3 million reads were obtained from each child. Thymic selection shapes the output of TCR recombination in a similar way in related and unrelated pairs, and inherited differences have a minor effect. Related mother-child pairs always showed normalized repertoire overlap that was slightly higher than in unrelated mother-child pairs, though the difference was never significant. With a sensitivity of approximately 93 clones per million clonotypes, no persistent microchimeric T cell clones were detected. The study used deep NGS to compare TCR beta repertoires of mothers and children, seeking features distinguishing related mother-child pairs from unrelated individuals. On average, the children were roughly 10 +/- 4 years old, while the mothers were approximately 40 +/- 4 years old. After adapters were ligated using NEBNext reagents, the libraries underwent 100+100 nt paired-end sequencing on an Illumina HiSeq 2000. Mother and child libraries were prepared a month apart and sequenced in separate runs to prevent cross-contamination. Each donor had between roughly 500,000 and 2,100,000 distinct TCR beta clonotypes identified. Naive TCR beta clonotypes were estimated from low-frequency clonotypes matched to each donor's FACS-determined naive share, without sorting.

The sequenced sample consisted of blood. The sequence was collected from a boy between 10 and 17 years old in good health. The chain links TRBV25-1 with TRBJ2-3, and TRBD1 aligns with 10 junction nucleotides. The DNA sequence is as follows: TGTGCCAGCAGTGAATACCGGACAGGGGGAGATACGCAGTATTTT. Its protein product is CASSEYRTGGDTQYF.